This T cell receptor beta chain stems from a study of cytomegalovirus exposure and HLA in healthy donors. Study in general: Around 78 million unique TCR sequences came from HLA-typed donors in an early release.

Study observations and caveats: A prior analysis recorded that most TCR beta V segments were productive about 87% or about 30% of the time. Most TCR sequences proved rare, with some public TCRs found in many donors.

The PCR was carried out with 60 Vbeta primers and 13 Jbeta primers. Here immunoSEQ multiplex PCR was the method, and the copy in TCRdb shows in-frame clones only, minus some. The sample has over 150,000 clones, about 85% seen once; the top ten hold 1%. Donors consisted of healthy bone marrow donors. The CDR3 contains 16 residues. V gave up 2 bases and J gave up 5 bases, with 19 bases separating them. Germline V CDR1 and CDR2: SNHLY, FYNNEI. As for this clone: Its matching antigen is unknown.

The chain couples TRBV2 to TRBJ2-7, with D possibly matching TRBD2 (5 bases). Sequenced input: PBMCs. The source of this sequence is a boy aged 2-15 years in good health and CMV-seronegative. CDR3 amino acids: CASSEHPTSSVNEQYF. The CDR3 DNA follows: TGTGCCAGCAGTGAACATCCTACAAGTAGCGTAAACGAGCAGTACTTC.